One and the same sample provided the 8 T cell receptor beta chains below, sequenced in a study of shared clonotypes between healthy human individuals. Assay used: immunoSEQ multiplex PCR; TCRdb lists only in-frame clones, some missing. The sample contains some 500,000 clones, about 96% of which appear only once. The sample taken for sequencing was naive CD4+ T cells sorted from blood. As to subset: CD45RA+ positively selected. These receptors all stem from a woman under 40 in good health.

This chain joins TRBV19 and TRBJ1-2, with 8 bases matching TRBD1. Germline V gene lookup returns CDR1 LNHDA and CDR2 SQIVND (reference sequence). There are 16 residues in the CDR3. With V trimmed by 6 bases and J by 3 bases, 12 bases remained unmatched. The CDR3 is CASRTIHRGFDYGYTF. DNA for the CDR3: TGTGCCAGTAGGACCATTCACAGGGGGTTTGACTATGGCTACACCTTC.

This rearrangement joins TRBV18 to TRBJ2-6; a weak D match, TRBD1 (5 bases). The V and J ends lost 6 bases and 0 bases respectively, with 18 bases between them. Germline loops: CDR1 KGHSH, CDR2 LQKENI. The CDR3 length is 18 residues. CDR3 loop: CASSPTGAIISGANVLTF. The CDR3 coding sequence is TGTGCCAGCTCCCCCACTGGGGCTATCATCTCTGGGGCCAACGTCCTGACTTTC.

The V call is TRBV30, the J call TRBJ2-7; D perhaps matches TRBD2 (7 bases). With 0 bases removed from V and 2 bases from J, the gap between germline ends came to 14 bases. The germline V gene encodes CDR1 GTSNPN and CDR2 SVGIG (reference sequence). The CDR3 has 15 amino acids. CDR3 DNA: TGTGCCTGGAGTGTTGGGGGGGGCAGCCCCTACGAGCAGTACTTC. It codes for CAWSVGGGSPYEQYF.

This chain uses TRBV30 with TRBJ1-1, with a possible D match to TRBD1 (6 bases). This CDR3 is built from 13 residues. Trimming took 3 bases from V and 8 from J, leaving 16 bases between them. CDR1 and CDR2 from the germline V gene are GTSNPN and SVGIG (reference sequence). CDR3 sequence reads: CAWRGQRGREAFF. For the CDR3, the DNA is TGTGCCTGGAGGGGACAACGAGGGAGAGAAGCTTTCTTT.

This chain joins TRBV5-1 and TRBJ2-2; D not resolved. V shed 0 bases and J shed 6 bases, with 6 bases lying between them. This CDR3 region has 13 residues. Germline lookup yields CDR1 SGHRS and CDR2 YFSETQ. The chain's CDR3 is CASSLEVPGELFF. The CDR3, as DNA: TGCGCCAGCAGCTTGGAGGTCCCCGGGGAGCTGTTTTTT.

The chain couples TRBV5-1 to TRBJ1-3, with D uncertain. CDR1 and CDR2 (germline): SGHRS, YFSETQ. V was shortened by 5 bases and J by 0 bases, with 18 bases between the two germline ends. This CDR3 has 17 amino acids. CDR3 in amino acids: CASRSFGEALSGNTIYF. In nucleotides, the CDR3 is TGCGCCAGCAGGTCCTTTGGGGAGGCCCTCTCTGGAAACACCATATATTTT.

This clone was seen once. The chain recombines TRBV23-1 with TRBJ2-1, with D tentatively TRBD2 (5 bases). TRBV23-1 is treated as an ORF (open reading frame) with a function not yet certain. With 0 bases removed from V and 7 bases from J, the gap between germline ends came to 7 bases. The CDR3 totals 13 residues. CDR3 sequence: CASSQSPGNEQFF. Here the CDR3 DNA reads TGCGCCAGCAGTCAATCTCCGGGGAATGAGCAGTTCTTC.

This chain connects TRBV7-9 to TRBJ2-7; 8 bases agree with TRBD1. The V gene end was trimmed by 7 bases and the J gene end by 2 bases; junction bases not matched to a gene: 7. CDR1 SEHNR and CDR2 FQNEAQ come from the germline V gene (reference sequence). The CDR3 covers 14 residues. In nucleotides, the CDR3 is TGTGCCAGCAACTACGGGACAGGAACCTACGAGCAGTACTTC. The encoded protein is CASNYGTGTYEQYF.